This T cell receptor (beta chain) was retrieved from a study of T-cell memory formation after mild COVID-19 (dated by TCRdb to about 2021). General notes on the study: TCR sequence clusters from the two donors were found to be largely donor specific. In a couple of donors, T-cell clones that expanded and contracted after mild COVID-19 were tracked by sequencing TCRalpha and TCRbeta repertoires over time. Two young, previously healthy adult volunteers made up the cohort, one male and one female.

The paper as a whole reports these results and caveats: The study included only a couple of mild cases, and larger cohorts that include severe cases with pre-infection samples were judged to be necessary. The second-wave clones that peaked on day 37 were not confirmed to be SARS-CoV-2 specific. Clones that contracted from day 15 to 85 showed balanced CD4/CD8 phenotypes, whereas a second wave of clones that expanded from day 15 to 37 leaned towards CD4+. Contracting CD4+ clones were found mainly in CM and EM memory subsets, while CD8+ clones were enriched in EMRA. Some responding clones were detected in pre-infection memory, suggesting pre-existing cross-reactive memory T cells joined the SARS-CoV-2 response.

The sample was run on an Illumina NovaSeq 6000. TCRalpha and TCRbeta cDNA libraries were built by 5'RACE with constant-segment primers, adding sample barcodes and unique molecular identifiers. RNA was extracted from every sample with Trizol reagent. The libraries were amplified in two PCR steps, and the second step added a second sample barcode and Illumina TruSeq adapters. The libraries were sequenced on an Illumina NovaSeq using 2 x 150 bp paired-end reads. The paper's data handling went like this. With migec v1.2.7, reads were demultiplexed and then collapsed into UMI-guided consensus sequences. Using mixcr v2.1.11, UMI consensuses were aligned to TRA and TRB V and J templates and then assembled into clonotypes. A clonotype was counted as expanded or contracted only if both edgeR and NoisET called the change significant, with noise models trained on biological replicates. edgeR calls used a false discovery rate-adjusted p below 0.01 and a log2 fold-change threshold of 1. PCA with hierarchical clustering of max-normalized trajectories of the 1000 most abundant clonotypes was used as exploratory dynamics analysis. Each responding clone was given a CD4 or CD8 phenotype based on the CD4+ and CD8+ repertoires, which had been sequenced separately. The public reads were quality trimmed at Q25 with fastp and then assembled into clones with MiXCR by TCRdb, keeping productive beta chains. CDR3 protein sequences are deduplicated, and each keeps its most common genes and DNA. The V and J calls, along with clone size, are taken from TCRdb and not from the paper's own processing. Within this sample are tens of thousands of distinct CDR3 sequences, with 12% of them counted one time only. The top ten constitute approximately 23% of the sample.

Ficoll-Paque density gradient centrifugation was used to isolate PBMCs. V is shortened by 5 bases, J by 7 bases, and the region joining them spans 17 bases. CDR1 and CDR2 are read off the germline V gene as SGHTA and FQGNSA. The CDR3 numbers 15 residues from cysteine through phenylalanine. Just the 45-base CDR3 DNA is kept, in frame starting at base 1. This clonotype was observed a few times. The antigen it recognizes is unknown. Base qualities are not recorded, but no much larger clone differs from it by a single base. The rearrangement joined TRBV7-2 to TRBJ1-4; the D gene is possibly TRBD1, with 6 bases matching. The specimen was PBMCs or a T cell subset sorted from them (not recorded which). The receptor's source is a man aged 18 to 29 who had mild COVID-19 (a few samples of this study predate the infection). The sample titles of this study are shuffled in the database, so cell type and time point are left out; the donor was told from shared clones. At the DNA level, the sequence is TGTGCCAGCAGCGCAAAGCCAGGGGTCGGTGAAAAACTGTTTTTT. The resulting protein is CASSAKPGVGEKLFF.